Following are 32 T cell receptor beta chains from one sample sequenced in a study of OX40 agonist ivuxolimab in advanced cancers. Clones were read by immunoSEQ multiplex PCR, and TCRdb kept only the in-frame ones, dropping some. The sample lists about 50,000 clones, around 90% occurring once. The sample in question was CD4+ or CD8+ T cells sorted from blood, obtained in a trial of the OX40 agonist ivuxolimab. These receptor sequences come from an adult with an advanced solid tumor such as melanoma, head and neck, liver or kidney cancer.

The chain combines TRBV27 with TRBJ2-1; 11 nucleotides agree with TRBD1. J lost 8 bases, V lost 5 bases, and 5 bases had no gene match. In germline, CDR1 is MNHEY, CDR2 SMNVEV (reference sequence). This CDR3 is 14 amino acids long. The CDR3 DNA follows: TGTGCCAGCAGTGGACAGGGGGCGCAATATGAGCAGTTCTTC. It encodes CASSGQGAQYEQFF.

The gene calls are TRBV9 and TRBJ1-5; D unresolved. This CDR3 region has 13 residues. The V end lost 7 bases, the J end lost 0 bases, and 8 bases lay between the germline ends. CDR1 is SGDLS and CDR2 is YYNGEE in the germline V gene. CDR3 sequence reads: CASGSASNQPQHF. In DNA form, the CDR3 reads TGTGCCAGCGGATCCGCTAGCAATCAGCCCCAGCATTTT.

V and J are TRBV27 and TRBJ2-2; TRBD2 matches at 9 bases. Germline V CDR1 and CDR2: MNHEY, SMNVEV (reference sequence). The CDR3 runs 17 residues. The V gene end was trimmed by 2 bases and the J gene end by 4 bases; junction bases not matched to a gene: 8. The CDR3 region is CASSLVSGLAFTGELFF. CDR3 sequence (DNA): TGTGCCAGCAGTTTAGTATCGGGACTAGCATTCACCGGGGAGCTGTTTTTT.

The chain employs TRBV15 and TRBJ2-2; TRBD1 agrees at 10 bases. The germline gives CDR1 LNHNV, CDR2 YYDKDF (reference sequence). This CDR3 is built from 16 residues. J gave up 7 bases and V 1 base, and 6 bases lay outside the gene matches. CDR3 protein: CATSRVRQGAGGELFF. In nucleotides, the CDR3 is TGTGCCACCAGCAGAGTGAGACAGGGGGCTGGCGGGGAGCTGTTTTTT. Based on the CDR3 plus reference TRBV15 and TRBJ2-2, the full variable domain is DAMVIQNPRYQVTQFGKPVTLSCSQTLNHNVMYWYQQKSSQAPKLLFHYYDKDFNNEADTPDNFQSRRPNTSFCFLDIRSPGLGDTAMYLCATSRVRQGAGGELFFGEGSRLTVL.

J is TRBJ1-1 and V is TRBV7-3; D might be TRBD1 (5 bases). V lost 1 base, J lost 5 bases, and 8 bases lay in between. This CDR3 contains 13 residues. CDR1 SGHTA and CDR2 FQGTGA come from the germline V gene. DNA of the CDR3: TGTGCCAGCAGCTTAATCGAGGGGACTGAAGCTTTCTTT. This translates into CASSLIEGTEAFF.

The J gene is TRBJ2-5, the V gene TRBV27; D is ambiguous. The germline V gene has CDR1 MNHEY and CDR2 SMNVEV (reference sequence). The germline V and J ends were trimmed by 1 base and 4 bases, with 7 bases remaining between them. The CDR3 covers 13 residues. The CDR3 loop is CASSLYQAETQYF. The CDR3 DNA is TGTGCCAGCAGTTTATACCAGGCAGAGACCCAGTACTTC.

The chain is built from TRBV27 and TRBJ2-3, with TRBD1 as a possible D gene (6 bases). V was clipped by 2 bases and J by 2 bases, with 17 bases between them. The CDR3 is 17 amino acids. Looked up from germline, CDR1 is MNHEY and CDR2 is SMNVEV (reference sequence). CDR3 bases: TGTGCCAGCAGTTTACCAGACGGACAGACATCCACAGATACGCAGTATTTT. This encodes CASSLPDGQTSTDTQYF.

This clone was observed once. The V and J genes are TRBV6-5 and TRBJ1-3; D gene ambiguous. V lost 11 bases, J lost 3 bases, and 8 bases lay in between. The CDR3 is 11 residues long. CDR1 is MNHEY and CDR2 is SVGAGI in the germline V gene. CDR3 coding DNA: TGTGCCGCTCGGTTTGGAAACACCATATATTTT. Amino acid sequence: CAARFGNTIYF.

V is TRBV5-1 and J is TRBJ2-7; D uncertain. The ends were cut back, 0 bases at V and 2 bases at J, with 3 bases in the middle. The CDR3 runs to 12 residues. In germline, CDR1 is SGHRS, CDR2 YFSETQ. CDR3 DNA: TGCGCCAGCAGCTTGGCGCCCTACGAGCAGTACTTC. This sequence encodes CASSLAPYEQYF.

J is TRBJ2-1 and V is TRBV6-6; tentative D call: TRBD2 (5 bases). Trimming stripped 5 bases from V and 7 bases from J, with 12 bases between. The CDR3 has 13 amino acids. The germline gives CDR1 MNHNY, CDR2 SVGAGI (reference sequence). The CDR3: CASSPGFGNEQFF. CDR3 bases: TGTGCCAGCAGTCCGGGATTTGGAAATGAGCAGTTCTTC.

J is TRBJ2-2 and V is TRBV6-5; no clear D gene. CDR3 size: 11 residues. Germline values: CDR1 MNHEY, CDR2 SVGAGI. Trimming stripped 11 bases from V and 8 bases from J, with 12 bases between. The CDR3 DNA is TGTGCCTGCCTGGGTAGGGGGGAGCTGTTTTTT. Amino acid sequence: CACLGRGELFF.

The genes are TRBV28 and TRBJ1-5, with D maybe TRBD1 (5 bases). The CDR3 has 14 residues. The V end was cut by 6 bases, the J end by 3 bases, with 12 bases between. Germline CDR1 and CDR2: MDHEN and SYDVKM. Written as DNA, the CDR3 is TGTGCCAGCAGCCGGGACGCCTCCAATCAGCCCCAGCATTTT. This sequence encodes CASSRDASNQPQHF.

The chain carries TRBV4-1 and TRBJ1-1; TRBD1 is a possible D gene (6 bases). Germline V lookup: CDR1 MGHRA, CDR2 YSYEKL. The CDR3 is 14 amino acids. The V and J ends lost 3 bases and 3 bases respectively, with 11 bases between them. CDR3 in DNA: TGCGCCAGCAGCCAGCAGGGGTTCTACACTGAAGCTTTCTTT. Translated, it gives CASSQQGFYTEAFF.

The genes are TRBV6-6 and TRBJ1-6; a possible D gene is TRBD1 (6 bases). The CDR3 is 14 residues long. With 5 bases removed from V and 6 bases from J, the gap between germline ends came to 11 bases. CDR1 and CDR2 from the germline V gene are MNHNY and SVGAGI (reference sequence). The CDR3 bases are TGTGCCAGCAGTGAGGACAGTTTTAATTCACCCCTCCACTTT. This codes for CASSEDSFNSPLHF.

V usage is TRBV13 and J usage is TRBJ2-3; D gene ambiguous. The CDR3 spans 16 residues. Germline assignment: CDR1 PRHDT and CDR2 FYEKMQ (reference sequence). V was clipped by 1 base and J by 2 bases, with 13 bases between them. DNA of the CDR3: TGTGCCAGCAGCTTAGAAAGAGCCAGACTCACAGATACGCAGTATTTT. As protein: CASSLERARLTDTQYF. Variable domain in full (rest from reference TRBV13 and TRBJ2-3): AAGVIQSPRHLIKEKRETATLKCYPIPRHDTVYWYQQGPGQDPQFLISFYEKMQSDKGSIPDRFSAQQFSDYHSELNMSSLELGDSALYFCASSLERARLTDTQYFGPGTRLTVL.

This clone is a singleton in its sample. The rearrangement uses TRBV7-2 and TRBJ1-6; the D is unclear. V gave up 5 bases and J gave up 8 bases, with 7 bases separating them. This CDR3 comprises 12 residues. Germline CDR1 reads SGHTA; CDR2 reads FQGNSA. The CDR3 sequence is CASSRPYSPLHF. The CDR3 nucleotides are TGTGCCAGCAGCCGGCCCTATTCACCCCTCCACTTT.

The chain recombines TRBV5-6 with TRBJ2-7; possible D gene TRBD2, 6 bases. The CDR3 extends over 16 amino acids. The germline CDR1 and CDR2 sequences are SGHDT and YYEEEE. Trimming removed 0 bases at V and 2 bases at J, with 15 bases between. The CDR3: CASSLAGGASPYEQYV. The DNA for the CDR3 is TGTGCCAGCAGCTTGGCCGGAGGGGCGAGCCCCTACGAGCAGTACGTC.

V usage is TRBV7-8 and J usage is TRBJ2-5; maybe TRBD2 (5 bases). The germline V and J ends were trimmed by 5 bases and 2 bases, with 15 bases remaining between them. This CDR3 is 15 amino acids long. Germline-derived CDR1 and CDR2 are SGHVS and FQNEAQ. In nucleotides, the CDR3 is TGTGCCAGCAGCCATTCCCGGGGTACACAAGAGACCCAGTACTTC. It specifies CASSHSRGTQETQYF. The full variable domain, its missing parts supplied by reference TRBV7-8 and TRBJ2-5, is GAGVSQSPRYKVAKRGQDVALRCDPISGHVSLFWYQQALGQGPEFLTYFQNEAQLDKSGLPSDRFFAERPEGSVSTLKIQRTQQEDSAVYLCASSHSRGTQETQYFGPGTRLLVL.

The chain has TRBV4-3 and TRBJ1-2; tentatively, D is TRBD1 (5 bases). The CDR3 is 14 amino acids. The V gene lost 4 bases and the J gene lost 4 bases, with 13 bases spanning the gap. Per the germline V gene, CDR1 is LGHNA and CDR2 is YSLEER. CDR3 nucleotides: TGCGCCAGCAGCCCCTCTCTCGACAGCTATGGCTACACCTTC. As protein: CASSPSLDSYGYTF.

This chain joins TRBV9 and TRBJ2-7, with D perhaps matching TRBD2 (5 bases). The V end was cut by 4 bases, the J end by 4 bases, with 18 bases between. The germline gives CDR1 SGDLS, CDR2 YYNGEE. The CDR3 is 15 residues long. The CDR3 loop reads CASSPTAGLSYEQYF. DNA for the CDR3: TGTGCCAGCAGCCCAACCGCGGGTTTGTCTTACGAGCAGTACTTC.

The chain is built from TRBV7-6 and TRBJ2-5; 8 positions match TRBD1. The CDR3 length is 17 residues. CDR1 SGHVS and CDR2 FNYEAQ come from the germline V gene. J gave up 0 bases and V 1 base, and 7 bases lay outside the gene matches. The CDR3 region is CASSLDRTGTNQETQYF. CDR3 DNA: TGTGCCAGCAGCTTAGATCGGACAGGGACCAACCAAGAGACCCAGTACTTC.

The genes are TRBV11-2 and TRBJ1-1; TRBD1 might be the D (5 bases). The CDR3 loop spans 17 amino acids. Trimming took 5 bases from V and 0 from J, leaving 19 bases between them. The germline V gene has CDR1 SGHAT and CDR2 FQNNGV. CDR3 protein: CASSHEGLTELNTEAFF. The CDR3 region has the DNA TGTGCCAGCAGCCATGAGGGGTTGACAGAACTGAACACTGAAGCTTTCTTT.

The CDR3, as DNA: TGTGCCAGCAGCTTAGTGGTGGAGAACACAGATACGCAGTATTTT. This gives the protein CASSLVVENTDTQYF. The rearrangement joins TRBV7-6 to TRBJ2-3; D is uncertain. Trimming took off 1 base at V and 2 bases at J, with 10 bases between the two ends. This CDR3 spans 15 amino acids. CDR1 SGHVS and CDR2 FNYEAQ come from the germline V gene.

The sample holds one count of this clone. The rearrangement links TRBV5-6 to TRBJ2-5, with 9 bases that match TRBD2. CDR1 is SGHDT, CDR2 YYEEEE, per germline. CDR3 length: 19 residues. The J segment lost 3 bases and the V segment lost 4 bases, leaving 19 bases of the junction unmatched. CDR3 bases: TGTGCCAGCAGCAGGATCAGAGTAGAGGATAGCGGGAGTAAAGAGACCCAGTACTTC. It yields the protein CASSRIRVEDSGSKETQYF.

This rearrangement joins TRBV5-1 to TRBJ2-1; unclear D gene. The germline CDR1 and CDR2 sequences are SGHRS and YFSETQ. This CDR3 is built from 13 residues. V dropped 0 bases and J dropped 7 bases, with 8 bases sitting between them. The CDR3 coding sequence is TGCGCCAGCAGCTTGGAGTCTAAGAATGAGCAGTTCTTC. As protein: CASSLESKNEQFF.

The gene calls are TRBV15 and TRBJ2-7, with 8 bases that match TRBD1. The trim removed 4 bases at V and 1 base at J, leaving 3 bases unmatched. CDR3 length: 14 amino acids. The germline V gene encodes CDR1 LNHNV and CDR2 YYDKDF (reference sequence). CDR3 nucleotide sequence: TGTGCCACCAGCAAGGACAGGGCTTCCTACGAGCAGTACTTC. This translates into CATSKDRASYEQYF. The entire variable domain, with the rest obtained from reference TRBV15 and TRBJ2-7, is as follows: DAMVIQNPRYQVTQFGKPVTLSCSQTLNHNVMYWYQQKSSQAPKLLFHYYDKDFNNEADTPDNFQSRRPNTSFCFLDIRSPGLGDTAMYLCATSKDRASYEQYFGPGTRLTVT.

The chain has TRBV10-1 and TRBJ2-7; TRBD2 matches 15 bases. Germline V CDR1 and CDR2: WNHNN, SYGVQD (reference sequence). V lost 6 bases and J lost 4; bases outside the gene matches: 10. The CDR3 is 17 residues long. The DNA of the CDR3 is TGCGCCAGCAGCAGGCCGGGACTAGCGGGAGGAATATACGAGCAGTACTTC. It yields the protein CASSRPGLAGGIYEQYF.

The gene calls are TRBV5-4 and TRBJ2-5; D remains ambiguous. Trimming left V 0 bases short and J 5 bases short, with 8 bases between. Germline-derived CDR1 and CDR2 are SGHNT and YYREEE (reference sequence). The CDR3 has 13 amino acids. The CDR3 spells CASSLVAWETQYF. The CDR3 coding sequence is TGTGCCAGCAGCTTGGTGGCCTGGGAGACCCAGTACTTC.

This sequence joins TRBV2 and TRBJ1-5; 8 bases are shared with TRBD1. The V gene's germline CDR1 is SNHLY and CDR2 FYNNEI. Losses at the gene ends were 3 bases for V and 9 bases for J; bases not matched to a gene: 10. The CDR3 length is 15 residues. CDR3 amino acids: CASSDLWTGSRPQHF. The CDR3 region has the DNA TGTGCCAGCAGTGATCTGTGGACAGGGTCTCGGCCCCAGCATTTT.

The J gene is TRBJ2-1, the V gene TRBV12-2; the table's D gene call, TRBD2, was not cross checked with the DNA. TRBV12-2 is a pseudogene segment. CDR3 length: 20 residues. The CDR3 coding sequence is TGTGCAAGTCGCTTACGATACCTCCCCCCGCGGGGGAGGTCCTACAATGAGCAGTTCTTC. It is translated as CASRLRYLPPRGRSYNEQFF.

Points on this clone: Other DNA sequences of this sample code for an identical CDR3. The chain carries TRBV27 and TRBJ2-7, with D hard to call. This CDR3 spans 13 amino acids. Per germline, CDR1 MNHEY and CDR2 SMNVEV (reference sequence). Deletions cut 4 bases from V and 1 base from J, with 8 bases between. CDR3 protein: CASSSLSSYEQYF. The CDR3 DNA reads as TGTGCCAGCAGTTCCCTAAGTTCCTACGAGCAGTACTTC.

V is TRBV28 and J is TRBJ1-2; 8 bases match TRBD1. Trimming cost V 6 bases and J 5 bases; bases outside gene matches: 17. Germline lookup yields CDR1 MDHEN and CDR2 SYDVKM. This CDR3 is 17 amino acids long. In DNA, the CDR3 is TGTGCCAGCAGCCCTCATTGGACAGGGATGGGTGGGTATGGCTACACCTTC. This gives the protein CASSPHWTGMGGYGYTF.